The next 29 T cell receptor beta chains were all read from a single sample in a study of CD8 T cells in ankylosing spondylitis. Whole-study results and caveats: It appeared that ankylosing spondylitis blood was characterized by a TCR beta motif of several highly homologous variants.

TCRdb fed the 5' RACE reads into MiXCR, producing one record per CDR3 protein. The profile covers 700,000 to 1,000,000 distinct CDR3 sequences, with over 9.5% appearing a single time and 0.51% taken by the ten largest. These receptors' antigens are unknown. Material for sequencing was blood, either unsorted or a sorted T cell fraction (not recorded which). These receptors came from a male donor with ankylosing spondylitis.

The gene calls are TRBV20-1 and TRBJ2-3; D is perhaps TRBD1 (6 bases). Germline V gene data show CDR1 as DFQATT and CDR2 as SNEGSKA (reference sequence). CDR3 length equals 15 residues. Trimming took off 3 bases at V and 2 bases at J, with 15 bases between the two ends. The CDR3 reads CSASRRKGDTDTQYF. For the CDR3, the DNA is TGCAGTGCTAGTCGGAGGAAGGGGGACACAGATACGCAGTATTTT.

This clonotype has more than one count but fewer than ten. This sequence joins TRBV20-1 and TRBJ2-7; the match to TRBD1 covers 7 bases. Trimming took 6 bases from V and 4 from J; bases not matched to a gene: 12. Germline V gene lookup returns CDR1 DFQATT and CDR2 SNEGSKA (reference sequence). The CDR3 has 14 residues. The CDR3 sequence: CSAVQGIGPYEQYF. As DNA, the CDR3 is TGCAGTGCAGTACAGGGGATAGGTCCGTACGAGCAGTACTTC.

The table lists this clonotype with a few counts. The rearrangement uses TRBV6-1 and TRBJ1-2; 9 nucleotides match TRBD1. V was pared by 6 bases and J by 8 bases, with 10 bases of the junction left unmatched. Germline V gene lookup returns CDR1 MNHNS and CDR2 SASEGT. This CDR3 has 14 amino acids. CDR3 bases: TGTGCCAGCAGGCGTCGGGACAGGGAGTTCGGCTACACCTTC. This translates into CASRRRDREFGYTF.

V and J are TRBV7-9 and TRBJ1-4; D call uncertain. CDR1 and CDR2 from the germline V gene are SEHNR and FQNEAQ (reference sequence). V gave up 2 bases and J gave up 8 bases, with 9 bases separating them. CDR3 size: 13 residues. The CDR3 is CASSLSGYEKLFF. CDR3 DNA: TGTGCCAGCAGCTTATCCGGGTACGAAAAACTGTTTTTT.

This clonotype was found a few times. J is TRBJ2-7 and V is TRBV20-1; D tentatively reads TRBD1 or TRBD2 (5 bases each). This CDR3 spans 15 amino acids. Germline CDR1 DFQATT, CDR2 SNEGSKA (reference sequence). V was clipped by 2 bases and J by 0 bases, with 14 bases between them. The CDR3 protein is CSARKRLGASYEQYF. As DNA, the CDR3 is TGCAGTGCTAGAAAGAGGCTCGGGGCCTCCTACGAGCAGTACTTC.

V is TRBV5-5 and J is TRBJ2-6; maybe TRBD1 (5 bases). Germline V CDR1 and CDR2: SGHKS, YYEKEE (reference sequence). The CDR3 consists of 13 residues. Trimming cost V 5 bases and J 3 bases, with 6 bases left between them. The CDR3 sequence is CASRQVGANVLTF. CDR3 sequence (DNA): TGTGCCAGCAGACAGGTTGGGGCCAACGTCCTGACTTTC. The complete variable domain, with remaining parts taken from reference TRBV5-5 and TRBJ2-6, reads DAGVTQSPTHLIKTRGQQVTLRCSPISGHKSVSWYQQVLGQGPQFIFQYYEKEERGRGNFPDRFSARQFPNYSSELNVNALLLGDSALYLCASRQVGANVLTFGAGSRLTVL.

This clonotype was found a few times. V gene TRBV7-9 combines with J gene TRBJ2-7, with 11 bases identical to TRBD2. With 9 bases clipped from V and 2 bases from J, the junction kept 6 bases outside the gene matches. The V gene's germline CDR1 is SEHNR and CDR2 FQNEAQ (reference sequence). CDR3 length: 14 residues. Written as DNA, the CDR3 is TGTGCCAGAATTAGCGGGAGGGTGGCCTACGAGCAGTACTTC. Its protein product is CARISGRVAYEQYF.

This clonotype was recorded a few times. V usage is TRBV10-1 and J usage is TRBJ2-5; D tentatively fits TRBD1 or TRBD2 (5 bases each). The CDR3 covers 13 residues. Per the germline V gene, CDR1 is WNHNN and CDR2 is SYGVQD (reference sequence). Trimming took off 3 bases at V and 2 bases at J, with 7 bases between the two ends. The CDR3 protein is CASSDGTQETQYF. CDR3 coding DNA: TGCGCCAGCAGTGATGGGACGCAAGAGACCCAGTACTTC.

The chain is built from TRBV6-1 and TRBJ1-2; D not certain. V was clipped by 6 bases and J by 4 bases, with 15 bases between them. The CDR3 contains 14 residues. The germline gives CDR1 MNHNS, CDR2 SASEGT. The CDR3 region is CASSPLRAFYGYTF. CDR3 coding DNA: TGTGCCAGCAGCCCACTGAGAGCCTTCTATGGCTACACCTTC.

This chain links TRBV20-1 with TRBJ2-3, with a weak D call TRBD1 (6 bases). Trimming pared 0 bases from V and 7 bases from J, leaving 17 bases between. CDR3 length: 15 amino acids. The germline V gene has CDR1 DFQATT and CDR2 SNEGSKA (reference sequence). CDR3 coding DNA: TGCAGTGCTAGAGATCTTCGACAGGAATTAAATACGCAGTATTTT. Translation gives CSARDLRQELNTQYF.

This clonotype turned up a few times. The chain is built from TRBV28 and TRBJ2-3; TRBD1 aligns across 8 bases. The germline V gene encodes CDR1 MDHEN and CDR2 SYDVKM. The CDR3 is made up of 14 amino acids. Trimming cost V 6 bases and J 2 bases; bases outside gene matches: 4. The CDR3 is CASRRTGLTDTQYF. CDR3 in DNA: TGTGCCAGCAGACGGACAGGGCTCACAGATACGCAGTATTTT.

The rearrangement joins TRBV5-6 to TRBJ1-1, with D possibly matching TRBD1 (6 bases). CDR1 and CDR2 (germline): SGHDT, YYEEEE. Between the trimmed V and J ends, which lost 5 bases and 5 bases, there was a span of 16 bases. CDR3 size: 14 residues. The CDR3, as DNA: TGTGCCAGCAGTCGTCGGGCAGGGGTTACTGAAGCTTTCTTT. Protein sequence: CASSRRAGVTEAFF.

As for this clonotype: Being one base from a much bigger clone, this may be a read error. The conserved phenylalanine or tryptophan is not found at the CDR3 terminus, so this likely reflects a read error. The chain combines TRBV5-1 with TRBJ1-1; D unclear. Trimming cost V 0 bases and J 4 bases, with 7 bases left between them. This CDR3 has 13 amino acids. Germline V gene data show CDR1 as SGHRS and CDR2 as YFSETQ. The CDR3 spells CASSLGYGTEAFY. In DNA form, the CDR3 reads TGCGCCAGCAGCTTGGGGTACGGCACTGAAGCTTTCTAT.

V usage is TRBV5-4 and J usage is TRBJ2-4; D unclear. Germline V gives CDR1 SGHNT, CDR2 YYREEE (reference sequence). This CDR3 comprises 16 residues. Trimming stripped 4 bases from V and 0 bases from J, with 14 bases between. The CDR3 region is CASSPTVTLAKNIQYF. CDR3 nucleotide sequence: TGTGCCAGCAGCCCGACGGTTACTCTAGCCAAAAACATTCAGTACTTC.

This clonotype has more than one count but fewer than ten. The chain links TRBV4-2 to TRBJ1-4, with D possibly TRBD1 on 6 matching bases. Germline V gene sequence: CDR1 LGHNA, CDR2 YNFKEQ. This CDR3 spans 16 amino acids. Between the trimmed V and J ends, which lost 0 bases and 7 bases, there was a span of 15 bases. Here the CDR3 reads CASSQDPQGKGEKLFF. The DNA of the CDR3 is TGTGCCAGCAGCCAAGATCCACAGGGTAAAGGTGAAAAACTGTTTTTT.

This clonotype has just a few counts. The chain employs TRBV7-2 and TRBJ2-1; possibly TRBD2 for D (5 bases). The CDR3 has 15 residues. V was shortened by 3 bases and J by 4 bases, with 13 bases between the two germline ends. The V gene's germline CDR1 is SGHTA and CDR2 FQGNSA. The DNA of the CDR3 is TGTGCCAGCAGCTTTAGGGCAGGACTGTACAATGAGCAGTTCTTC. Protein product: CASSFRAGLYNEQFF.

This clonotype was picked up a small number of times. The gene calls are TRBV5-1 and TRBJ1-1, with D perhaps matching TRBD1 (6 bases). Germline loops: CDR1 SGHRS, CDR2 YFSETQ. This CDR3 region has 14 residues. Trimming pared 0 bases from V and 7 bases from J, leaving 13 bases between. CDR3 sequence (DNA): TGCGCCAGCAGCTTGGATTCAGGGGACGGTGAAGCTTTCTTT. Its protein is CASSLDSGDGEAFF.

There are a few counts of this clonotype. The V call is TRBV3-1, the J call TRBJ1-6; possible D gene TRBD1, 5 bases. Germline CDR1 LGHDT, CDR2 YNNKEL (reference sequence). Trimming took 0 bases from V and 7 from J, leaving 13 bases between them. CDR3 length equals 16 residues. The CDR3 DNA is TGTGCCAGCAGCCAAGAACCGGCCCGGGGGAATTCACCCCTCCACTTT. This translates into CASSQEPARGNSPLHF.

This clonotype was seen ten or more times. This rearrangement joins TRBV10-3 to TRBJ1-6; 10 bases are a match to TRBD1. Losses at the gene ends were 8 bases for V and 10 bases for J; bases not matched to a gene: 5. The CDR3 is made up of 13 amino acids. Germline V lookup: CDR1 ENHRY, CDR2 SYGVKD. DNA for the CDR3: TGTGCCATCGGGACAGGGGAAGGATCACCCCTCCACTTT. Translated, it gives CAIGTGEGSPLHF.

This clonotype was counted between two and nine times. J is TRBJ2-4 and V is TRBV7-9, with 8 bases lining up with TRBD2. The CDR3 is 15 amino acids. With 8 bases clipped from V and 2 bases from J, the junction kept 8 bases outside the gene matches. From germline, CDR1 is SEHNR and CDR2 FQNEAQ (reference sequence). The CDR3: CASQSGSGSKNIQYF. CDR3 bases: TGTGCCAGCCAAAGCGGGAGCGGATCCAAAAACATTCAGTACTTC. The full variable domain, its missing parts supplied by reference TRBV7-9 and TRBJ2-4, is DTGVSQNPRHKITKRGQNVTFRCDPISEHNRLYWYRQTLGQGPEFLTYFQNEAQLEKSRLLSDRFSAERPKGSFSTLEIQRTEQGDSAMYLCASQSGSGSKNIQYFGAGTRLSVL.

This clonotype was counted many times. This sequence joins TRBV20-1 and TRBJ1-2, with 9 bases lining up with TRBD1. The CDR3 is 12 residues long. CDR1 and CDR2 (germline): DFQATT, SNEGSKA (reference sequence). V gave up 8 bases and J gave up 6 bases; unmatched junction bases: 7. The CDR3, as DNA: TGCAGTCCATCCGGGACAGGGAATGGCTACACCTTC. This encodes CSPSGTGNGYTF.

The gene calls are TRBV20-1 and TRBJ2-7, with 14 nucleotides matching TRBD2. The CDR3 has 14 residues. The V and J ends lost 6 bases and 4 bases, in that order; junction bases with no gene match: 5. Germline CDR1 reads DFQATT; CDR2 reads SNEGSKA (reference sequence). The CDR3: CSAAGTSGGYEQYF. For the CDR3, the DNA is TGCAGTGCCGCCGGGACTAGCGGGGGTTACGAGCAGTACTTC.

The chain couples TRBV21-1 to TRBJ2-2; the D segment call TRBD2 is taken from the table without a DNA check. TRBV21-1 is a pseudogene locus. CDR3 size: 19 residues. CDR3 amino acids: CASSKDSQRTSRYTGELFF. The CDR3 nucleotides read TGTGCCAGCAGCAAAGATTCACAGCGAACCTCCAGATACACCGGGGAGCTGTTTTTT.

The chain joins TRBV20-1 to TRBJ2-5; D is tentatively TRBD1 or TRBD2 (5 bases each). V lost 1 base and J 1 base, leaving 10 bases between the germline ends. CDR1 and CDR2 (germline): DFQATT, SNEGSKA (reference sequence). The CDR3 runs 14 residues. CDR3 sequence (DNA): TGCAGTGCTAGAGTTCCGGGGACCCAAGAGACCCAGTACTTC. Its translation: CSARVPGTQETQYF.

V usage is TRBV7-2 and J usage is TRBJ2-5; D remains ambiguous. Germline CDR1 and CDR2: SGHTA and FQGNSA. With 4 bases removed from V and 4 bases from J, the gap between germline ends came to 7 bases. The CDR3 spans 12 residues. In DNA form, the CDR3 reads TGTGCCAGCAGCTCATCTCTAGAGACCCAGTACTTC. This translates into CASSSSLETQYF.

A few counts support this clonotype. The chain has TRBV3-1 and TRBJ2-5; D is perhaps TRBD1 or TRBD2 (5 bases each). The V gene lost 1 base and the J gene lost 7 bases, with 19 bases spanning the gap. Germline V CDR1 and CDR2: LGHDT, YNNKEL (reference sequence). This CDR3 has 16 residues. The CDR3 loop is CASSQGPRPYGGTQYF. The CDR3 DNA is TGTGCCAGCAGCCAAGGGCCCAGGCCCTATGGGGGGACCCAGTACTTC.

This clonotype has a handful of counts. The rearrangement joins TRBV20-1 to TRBJ2-3; D is uncertain. Trimming removed 4 bases at V and 4 bases at J, with 9 bases between. Germline lookup yields CDR1 DFQATT and CDR2 SNEGSKA (reference sequence). There are 12 residues in the CDR3. The CDR3 DNA reads TGCAGTGCTATAGGGCCCCCAGATACGCAGTATTTT. Protein product: CSAIGPPDTQYF.

This clonotype was seen a handful of times. The J gene is TRBJ2-1, the V gene TRBV6-5; 9 nucleotides agree with TRBD1. Per germline, CDR1 MNHEY and CDR2 SVGAGI. The V segment lost 1 base and the J segment 8 bases; nucleotides outside the gene matches: 6. This CDR3 has 15 residues. The DNA for the CDR3 is TGTGCCAGCAGTTACTGGGGACAGGGTGGGGATGAGCAGTTCTTC. It translates to CASSYWGQGGDEQFF.

This chain connects TRBV28 to TRBJ2-7, with 8 bases lining up with TRBD2. The CDR3 is 16 amino acids. Germline V gene data show CDR1 as MDHEN and CDR2 as SYDVKM. With V trimmed by 6 bases and J by 3 bases, 13 bases remained unmatched. CDR3 region: CASSSPSGSERYEQYF. The CDR3 bases are TGTGCCAGCAGCTCTCCAAGCGGGAGCGAACGCTACGAGCAGTACTTC.